These 4 T cell receptor beta chains were all obtained from the same sample, sequenced in a study of CD8+ T cells in alopecia areata. RNA extraction was followed by reverse transcription into cDNA, which acted as the sequencing template. TCRdb's copy holds only in-frame clones and misses some; the assay was immunoSEQ multiplex PCR. The sample records 150,000 to 200,000 clones, 65% being singletons. The treatment here: oral pan-JAK inhibitor, 5-10 mg twice daily. The sample was CD4+ T cells sorted from blood, taken at week 4, from a patient treated with tofacitinib. The receptors were gathered from a human donor with alopecia areata.

This sequence joins TRBV5-1 and TRBJ2-1; D is unresolved. V shed 4 bases and J shed 6 bases, with 14 bases lying between them. The CDR3 covers 14 residues. Germline V CDR1 and CDR2: SGHRS, YFSETQ. CDR3 in amino acids: CASSGAVPPNEQFF. The DNA for the CDR3 is TGCGCCAGCAGCGGCGCGGTTCCTCCCAATGAGCAGTTCTTC.

J is TRBJ1-6 and V is TRBV6-1, with TRBD1 matching over 8 bases. J lost 8 bases, V lost 4 bases, and 10 bases had no gene match. CDR1 and CDR2 (germline): MNHNS, SASEGT. The CDR3 totals 16 residues. This chain's CDR3 is CASSARIGQGDSPLHF. CDR3 sequence (DNA): TGTGCCAGCAGTGCCAGAATCGGACAGGGAGATTCACCCCTCCACTTT.

V and J are TRBV25-1 and TRBJ1-1; 7 bases fit TRBD1. V shed 5 bases and J 0 bases; nucleotides not matched to a gene: 3. Per the germline V gene, CDR1 is MGHDK and CDR2 is SYGVNS. CDR3 size: 14 residues. The DNA for the CDR3 is TGTGCCAGCAGTCGACAGGGAGTGAACACTGAAGCTTTCTTT. Translated, it gives CASSRQGVNTEAFF. Together with reference TRBV25-1 and TRBJ1-1, the CDR3 gives the full variable domain: EADIYQTPRYLVIGTGKKITLECSQTMGHDKMYWYQQDPGMELHLIHYSYGVNSTEKGDLSSESTVSRIRTEHFPLTLESARPSHTSQYLCASSRQGVNTEAFFGQGTRLTVV.

This clone has more than one count but fewer than ten. The chain combines TRBV30 with TRBJ1-6; the D gene is possibly TRBD1 (5 bases). This CDR3 contains 13 residues. Germline values: CDR1 GTSNPN, CDR2 SVGIG (reference sequence). Trimming left V 4 bases short and J 8 bases short, with 12 bases between. CDR3 nucleotides: TGTGCCTGGACAGGGCAGGTCGATTCACCCCTCCACTTT. It yields the protein CAWTGQVDSPLHF.